The rows below give T cell receptor beta chains drawn from one sample of a study of blood T cell repertoires in COVID-19. The repertoire was sequenced with immunoSEQ multiplex PCR; TCRdb's copy has only in-frame clones and lacks some. The sample lists over 150,000 clones; roughly 84% were seen once. Sequencing input: peripheral blood. The receptor set was obtained from a woman aged 80 or older with active or convalescent COVID-19. CDR3s include the opening cysteine and the closing phenylalanine or tryptophan. The order of the fields is J gene, V gene, CDR3 protein.

J: TRBJ1-1; V: TRBV29-1; CDR3: CSVRDRGLIGTEAFF
J: TRBJ1-2; V: TRBV30; CDR3: CAWSVRGGGIHGYTF
J: TRBJ1-1; V: TRBV6-6; CDR3: CASQDRMSNTEAFF
J: TRBJ1-2; V: TRBV14; CDR3: CASSLGGGHYGYTF
J: TRBJ2-7; V: TRBV5-1; CDR3: CASSIRQGAGEQYF
J: TRBJ1-4; V: TRBV20-1; CDR3: CSATDRTKLFF
J: TRBJ2-5; V: TRBV11-2; CDR3: CASSLDWERGRGKTQYF
J: TRBJ2-3; V: TRBV11-3; CDR3: CASSSLSSGGIDTQYF
J: TRBJ1-6; V: TRBV6-2/TRBV6-3; CDR3: CASSYQTANSPLHF
J: TRBJ2-7; V: TRBV3-1/TRBV3-2; CDR3: CASSRETYEQYF
J: TRBJ2-1; V: TRBV27; CDR3: CASGLTSGGLFSYNEQFF
J: TRBJ1-2; V: TRBV6-5; CDR3: CASSSSTGQGGYGYTF
J: TRBJ1-2; V: TRBV7-8; CDR3: CASSLVGGLYGYTF
J: TRBJ2-7; V: TRBV19; CDR3: CASSRTDSGAYEQYF
J: TRBJ2-5; V: TRBV9; CDR3: CASSRSRNVQETQYF
J: TRBJ1-5; V: TRBV27; CDR3: CASSSPREVFSNQPQHF
J: TRBJ1-1; V: TRBV18; CDR3: CASSPGMNTEAFF
J: TRBJ2-2; V: TRBV18; CDR3: CASSPQEASRNTGELFF
J: TRBJ1-4; V: TRBV5-1; CDR3: CASSLSQGLGNEKLFF
J: TRBJ2-2; V: TRBV2; CDR3: CASSEARVYIGTGSIGELFF
J: TRBJ1-6; V: TRBV13; CDR3: CASSFGDRVSNSPLHF
J: TRBJ1-4; V: TRBV4-1; CDR3: CASSQGGFRTNEKLFF
J: TRBJ1-4; V: TRBV29-1; CDR3: CSVNQGGATNEKLFF
J: TRBJ2-5; V: TRBV7-2; CDR3: CASSLVRGYARVEETQYF
J: TRBJ1-2; V: TRBV7-2; CDR3: CASTEQGAYGYTF
J: TRBJ2-7; V: TRBV18; CDR3: CASSLAGGEQYF
J: TRBJ1-1; V: TRBV4-3; CDR3: CASSQDRGPWTEAFF
J: TRBJ2-3; V: TRBV5-1; CDR3: CASSSRRLAGSIDTQYF
J: TRBJ1-3; V: TRBV5-4; CDR3: CASSSGQFDSGNTIYF
J: TRBJ2-7; V: TRBV18; CDR3: CASSPAGGLNYEQYF
J: TRBJ2-3; V: TRBV7-2; CDR3: CASILSGSTDTQYF
J: TRBJ1-2; V: TRBV7-8; CDR3: CASSSRDRALGGYTF
J: TRBJ1-4; V: TRBV18; CDR3: CASSPGTGKGEKLFF
J: TRBJ2-1; V: TRBV27; CDR3: CASKTGSSSSYNEQFF
J: TRBJ1-5; V: TRBV19; CDR3: CASSLGHGANQPQHF
J: TRBJ2-7; V: TRBV29-1; CDR3: CSVQIGAYEQYF
J: TRBJ2-7; V: TRBV11-3; CDR3: CASSRTDYEQYF
J: TRBJ1-5; V: TRBV30; CDR3: CAWSEGTHQPQHF
J: TRBJ1-2; V: TRBV6-2/TRBV6-3; CDR3: CASSYRDRILYGYTF
J: TRBJ2-1; V: TRBV7-9; CDR3: CASSFTAGGNFKEQFF
J: TRBJ1-4; V: TRBV19; CDR3: CASSRGGATNEKLFF
J: TRBJ2-7; V: TRBV6-1; CDR3: CASSEWEGAYEQYF
J: TRBJ2-5; V: TRBV5-1; CDR3: CASSPLLLYQETQYF
J: TRBJ1-1; V: TRBV5-1; CDR3: CASTYGGGAADTEAFF
J: TRBJ2-7; V: TRBV19; CDR3: CASSPLAGGAYEQYF
J: TRBJ1-1; V: TRBV10-3; CDR3: CAIKTGGQDEAFF
J: TRBJ2-2; V: TRBV7-6; CDR3: CASSLRTSGGASTGELFF
J: TRBJ1-2; V: TRBV12-3/TRBV12-4; CDR3: CASSFQGSYGYTF
J: TRBJ2-7; V: TRBV30; CDR3: CAWSRLQNEQYF
J: TRBJ1-2; V: TRBV18; CDR3: CASSPPGEGGYTF
J: TRBJ1-4; V: TRBV6-5; CDR3: CASSYSGGANEKLFF
J: TRBJ2-3; V: TRBV5-1; CDR3: CASRPSSGVDTQYF
J: TRBJ1-2; V: TRBV12-3/TRBV12-4; CDR3: CASSRGTVYGYTF
J: TRBJ1-3; V: TRBV30; CDR3: CAWSVLPRGTGNTIYF
J: TRBJ1-6; V: TRBV7-9; CDR3: CASRLGPGQGIDNSPLHF
J: TRBJ1-2; V: TRBV9; CDR3: CASSVGTGGAHSGGYTF
J: TRBJ2-7; V: TRBV7-2; CDR3: CASSLGPGLGSEQYF
J: TRBJ2-5; V: TRBV4-1; CDR3: CASSLRGETQYF
J: TRBJ2-2; V: TRBV6-5; CDR3: CASRSQRNTGELFF
J: TRBJ2-5; V: TRBV2; CDR3: CASAFASASKETQYF